This T cell receptor beta chain was observed in a study of blood T cells in healthy people across ages. Study outcomes and limitations: Comparison with aged donors showed that long-lived donors had more naive CD4+ cells and higher diversity.

The authors ran a second PCR of 7 to 11 cycles using a sample-barcoded 5' primer and a J-beta primer mix. TCRdb reprocessed the 5' RACE reads with MiXCR, giving one entry per CDR3 protein. The sample carries about 940,000 distinct CDR3 sequences, roughly 50% recorded once. This clonotype was seen ten or more times. No antigen is known for it. Total RNA was extracted at no less than 5.5 micrograms per sample. The clonotype comes from a man in his thirties or forties in good health. Sequenced: blood.

The CDR3 DNA sequence: TGTGCCAGCAGCCAAATGGGGCTAGAGAACACCGGGGAGCTGTTTTTT. This gives the protein CASSQMGLENTGELFF. The V and J genes are TRBV7-2 and TRBJ2-2, with D perhaps TRBD1 (5 bases). V was pared by 5 bases and J by 1 base, with 14 bases between. The CDR3 runs 16 residues. Germline V gene lookup returns CDR1 SGHTA and CDR2 FQGNSA.